Listed below are T cell receptor beta chains from one sample, sequenced in a study of blood T cells in healthy people across ages. TCRdb ran MiXCR on the 5' RACE reads and lists one entry per CDR3 protein. The sample contains approximately 780,000 distinct CDR3 sequences, roughly 25% of which appear only once. The sample also formed part of further work on T cells of mothers and their children.

The sample consisted of blood. The receptor set was obtained from a boy younger than 18 in good health. Both conserved end residues are part of each CDR3. Each record gives: J gene, V gene, clone size, D gene, CDR3 protein, CDR3 DNA. D genes are given only for firm matches. Clone size is given for some rows only: seen once, a few or many times, or a class if the clone is expanded.

TRBJ2-7 TRBV29-1 few NA CSAGTNANEQYF TGCAGCGCAGGGACCAATGCCAACGAGCAGTACTTC
TRBJ2-4 TRBV5-5 NA TRBD1 CASKRDRDRQLQYF TGTGCCAGCAAACGCGACCGGGACAGACAATTACAGTACTTC
TRBJ2-4 TRBV3-1 few NA CASSQDSGIQYF TGTGCCAGCAGCCAAGATTCGGGCATTCAGTACTTC
TRBJ2-1 TRBV7-2 NA NA CASTPRAGVANEQFF TGTGCCAGCACCCCAAGGGCAGGCGTAGCTAATGAGCAGTTCTTC
TRBJ2-4 TRBV29-1 few TRBD1 CSVPGTAKNIQYF TGCAGCGTCCCCGGGACAGCGAAAAACATTCAGTACTTC
TRBJ1-5 TRBV7-9 NA NA CASSSRKVGQPQHF TGTGCCAGCAGCTCTCGCAAAGTTGGGCAGCCCCAGCATTTT
TRBJ1-1 TRBV2 few NA CASTGETNTEAFF TGTGCCAGCACGGGGGAGACGAACACTGAAGCTTTCTTT
TRBJ2-7 TRBV24-1 few TRBD2 CATFSSSGGMGEQYF TGTGCCACTTTTTCGTCTAGCGGGGGTATGGGAGAGCAGTACTTC
TRBJ2-5 TRBV5-1 few NA CASQAEETQYF TGCGCCAGCCAGGCCGAAGAGACCCAGTACTTC
TRBJ2-4 TRBV7-9 NA TRBD2 CASSGGLVNIQYF TGTGCCAGCAGCGGCGGACTAGTAAACATTCAGTACTTC
TRBJ1-5 TRBV15 NA TRBD1 CATSRGWGTADSNQPQHF TGCGCCACCAGCAGAGGTTGGGGGACAGCCGATAGCAATCAGCCCCAGCATTTT
TRBJ2-4 TRBV5-1 many NA CASSPPDRTKNIQYF TGCGCCAGCAGCCCACCCGACAGGACTAAAAACATTCAGTACTTC
TRBJ2-1 TRBV20-1 NA NA CSARPDSLWWEQFF TGCAGTGCTAGACCGGACTCCTTATGGTGGGAGCAGTTCTTC
TRBJ2-5 TRBV2 few TRBD2 CASSLRELAGGRETQYF TGTGCCAGCAGCCTCAGGGAGCTAGCGGGGGGACGAGAGACCCAGTACTTC
TRBJ2-7 TRBV7-2 NA TRBD2 CASSWYATSGDDEQYF TGTGCCAGCAGCTGGTACGCGACTAGCGGGGATGACGAGCAGTACTTC
TRBJ2-5 TRBV9 NA NA CASSRTAGIGRETQYF TGTGCCAGCAGCCGGACGGCCGGGATAGGCCGAGAGACCCAGTACTTC
TRBJ2-5 TRBV5-1 NA TRBD1 CASSLARGQQETQYF TGCGCCAGCAGCTTGGCCCGGGGACAGCAAGAGACCCAGTACTTC
TRBJ2-2 TRBV6-1 NA TRBD2 CASTTTGGASSTGELFF TGTGCCAGCACTACAACCGGGGGGGCCTCGAGCACCGGGGAGCTGTTTTTT
TRBJ1-4 TRBV11-2 NA NA CASSLTITPGANEKLFF TGTGCCAGCAGCTTAACCATTACCCCAGGAGCTAATGAAAAACTGTTTTTT
TRBJ2-4 TRBV6-5 few NA CASSRGDIQYF TGTGCCAGCAGCCGAGGGGACATTCAGTACTTC
TRBJ1-4 TRBV4-2 NA TRBD1 CASSPQRGQGVTANEKLFF TGTGCCAGCAGCCCTCAGCGGGGACAGGGGGTTACAGCTAATGAAAAACTGTTTTTT
TRBJ1-2 TRBV3-1 few NA CASSQQTAVYGYTF TGTGCCAGCAGCCAACAGACCGCCGTCTATGGCTACACCTTC
TRBJ2-5 TRBV3-1 NA TRBD2 CASSQDPSGDGTQYF TGTGCCAGCAGCCAAGATCCTAGCGGCGATGGGACCCAGTACTTC
TRBJ2-5 TRBV15 many NA CATSSLGNQETQYF TGTGCCACCAGCAGCTTGGGGAACCAAGAGACCCAGTACTTC
TRBJ2-5 TRBV6-1 NA NA CASRPRGHHQQETQYF TGTGCCAGCAGACCCCGCGGACACCATCAACAAGAGACCCAGTACTTC
TRBJ1-2 TRBV5-1 NA TRBD1 CASSAGTELAYGYTF TGCGCCAGCAGCGCCGGGACAGAACTAGCCTATGGCTACACCTTC
TRBJ2-5 TRBV11-2 few NA CASSLIAEKETQYF TGTGCCAGCAGCTTGATCGCAGAGAAAGAGACCCAGTACTTC
TRBJ2-3 TRBV12-3/TRBV12-4 few NA CASSFLPLGTDTQYF TGTGCCAGCAGTTTCTTACCGTTGGGTACAGATACGCAGTATTTT